This record looks at one TCR beta chain sequence and its context. Its recognized antigen is unknown. No base quality values were provided; no much bigger clone lies one nucleotide off. Participants were included only if at least one PBMC sample before ART initiation and at least two post-ART samples were available. Treatment was received in the United States of America by all participants with HIV. Before DNA extraction, cryopreserved samples of about 0.95-10 million PBMC were thawed and washed. At the time of the earliest PBMC sample for each participant with HIV, ages ranged from about 23 to 60 years. Each participant contributed PBMC samples from 1-4 timepoints before ART initiation and 2-8 timepoints after ART initiation, with a median of 7 samples. Serial HIV viral load, CD4+ T-cell count, ART history and demographic data were obtained for every participant. Using a Qiagen kit on a QIAcube, genomic DNA was extracted from unsorted PBMC, with samples processed in batches of 12.

Per the germline V gene (reference sequence), MNHEY is the CDR1 and SMNVEV is the CDR2. The CDR3 numbers 17 residues from cysteine through phenylalanine. Left in the record is the CDR3 DNA by itself, 51 bases read in frame from the first base. V sheds 3 bases and J sheds 0 bases, leaving 16 bases between their ends. The data stem from a study of long-term antiretroviral therapy in people with HIV (dated by TCRdb to between 2021 and 2024). Background on the whole study: The earliest samples were collected approximately a decade before the 2015 WHO recommendation for immediate ART, a period when ART was typically delayed until CD4 counts fell. A retrospective serial study tested whether ART initiation and durable HIV suppression were associated with changes in peripheral blood TRB repertoire composition and diversity. The cohort contributed about 180 cryopreserved PBMC samples from 25 to 35 adults with confirmed HIV infection, collected serially over a mean of approximately six years (range 1-12). Of the roughly 30 participants with HIV, 10 to 11 were female. No cross-contamination during QIAcube processing was seen in test extractions of a monoclonal T-cell line run alongside roughly 30 polyclonal samples. Summary of the overall study and its limitations: Inferences about post-ART repertoire changes were limited because no data were available on ART adherence, viral resistance or therapy changes. Samples dated from the mid-2000s to the late 2010s, and the ART regimens used may be less effective than current ones. ART initiation was associated with a significant increase in TRB diversity, but diversity stayed significantly below transplant donor controls even after long-term ART. At every time point, the repertoire was dominated by expanded TRB clones first identified before ART initiation, although this dominance fluctuated and, in many PLHIV, declined after ART. HIV repertoires had narrower CDR3 length ranges than controls, and the network structure suggested an antigen-experienced repertoire that shifted only slightly toward naive after ART. Since PBMC availability was limited, sequencing covered only the TCR beta chain, with no alpha chain pairing. Because pre-ART samples had limited cell numbers, unsorted PBMC were profiled rather than sorted CD4+ and CD8+ T cells.

The immunoSEQ hsTCRB v3.0 assay was used at survey level resolution to sequence the TRB variable region. The target sequencing depth for TRB was roughly 40,000-55,000 T-cell genomes per sample. An Illumina MiSeq with a v3 150-cycle kit was used to sequence the pooled TRB libraries. In the authors' own workflow: Repertoire analysis was run in R within a reproducible Nextflow workflow that covered QC, data transformation and analysis. Custom analyses were implemented in LymphoSeq2, an R package for AIRR-Seq data exploration. A few samples that yielded fewer than 5000 total TRB sequences were excluded, so that 150 to 200 HIV repertoires were analyzed. Among the approximately 190 retained HIV repertoires, 55 to 60 were collected before ART initiation and around 130 after ART initiation. Repertoires were downsampled to 5000 TRB nucleotide sequences, and summary statistics were averaged over 100 downsampling iterations. Only TRB sequences with CDR3 regions of at least seven amino acids were retained for analysis. Diversity was assessed using a clonality score derived from Shannon entropy and using the Gini coefficient. In the repertoire networks, any two of the top 5000 CDR3 amino acid sequences were connected whenever the two sequences differed by an edit distance of one. For TRB CDR3 amino acid sequences, antigen specificity groups and MHC restriction were predicted with GLIPH2. To flag known CMV, EBV, HIV or tissue antigen associations, CDR3 amino acid sequences were matched against VDJdb and McPAS-TCR. Pre-ART, post-ART and control groups were compared with Wilcoxon signed-rank tests and Holm-Bonferroni correction. TCRdb re-hosts the immuneACCESS table, in-frame sequences only. Its copies lack some clones; in the studies checked, an unresolved V gene accounts for under half of them, and the cause for the rest is not known. D and trimming were read from the DNA, whereas the V and J calls and clone size are those reported in that table. The sample contains 30,000 to 40,000 clones, approximately 79% of them found a single time. Together, the top ten hold approximately 5.1% of the sample.

The clonotype originates from a man aged 18 to 29 with HIV. Sequenced material: unsorted PBMCs, taken 1.5 years after starting antiretroviral therapy. The chain uses TRBV27 and TRBJ2-3; the D gene lacks a confident call. The CDR3 protein sequence reads: CASSFMLLHPSTDTQYF. The DNA sequence is TGTGCCAGCAGTTTTATGTTACTGCACCCCAGCACAGATACGCAGTATTTT.